This TCR beta chain was sequenced in a study of cytomegalovirus exposure and HLA in healthy donors. Study-wide results and limits: The classifier was said to identify cytomegalovirus status with high specificity and sensitivity.

As for this clone: The antigen is unknown.

This CDR3 comprises 15 residues. Trimming removed 0 bases from V and 9 bases from J, with 18 bases in between. Germline V lookup: CDR1 MNHEY, CDR2 SVGAGI. The table came from immunoSEQ multiplex PCR; TCRdb's copy has only in-frame clones and leaves some out. The data contain more than 90,000 clones, about 91% of them singletons. The TCR sequence derives from a man aged 18 to 29 in good health and CMV-seronegative. The V and J genes are TRBV6-5 and TRBJ2-7; possibly TRBD2 for D (5 bases). Sequencing was carried out using PBMCs. In DNA form, the CDR3 reads TGTGCCAGCAGTTACTCCCGGGGTTATTTGGCGCGGCAGTACTTC. Its protein product is CASSYSRGYLARQYF.